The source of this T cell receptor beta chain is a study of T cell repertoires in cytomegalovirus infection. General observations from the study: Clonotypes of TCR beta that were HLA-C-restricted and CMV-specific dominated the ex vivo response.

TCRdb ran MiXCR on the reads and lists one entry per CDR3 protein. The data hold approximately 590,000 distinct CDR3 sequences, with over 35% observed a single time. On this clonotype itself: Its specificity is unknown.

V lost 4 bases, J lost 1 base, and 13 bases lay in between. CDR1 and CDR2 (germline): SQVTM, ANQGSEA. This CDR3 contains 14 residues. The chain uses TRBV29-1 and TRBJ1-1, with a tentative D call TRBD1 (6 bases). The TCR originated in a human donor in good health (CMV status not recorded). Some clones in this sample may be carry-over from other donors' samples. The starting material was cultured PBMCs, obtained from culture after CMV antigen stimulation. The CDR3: CSVGPGATNTEAFF. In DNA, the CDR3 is TGCAGCGTTGGACCAGGGGCTACGAACACTGAAGCTTTCTTT.